A selection of T cell receptor beta chains follows, all from one sample in a study of siplizumab effects on memory and regulatory T cells. Sequencing used immunoSEQ multiplex PCR; TCRdb keeps in-frame clones, though not all of them. The sample carries 70,000 to 100,000 clones, approximately 97% recorded once. The sample consisted of naive CD4+ T cells sorted from blood. These receptors all come from a human donor in good health. Each CDR3 is given with its conserved first and last residue. A D gene is named only where the DNA matches it firmly. Clone size is not always given. Where it is, it says once, few, many or a class for expanded clones.

NA	TRBV30	TRBJ1-2	NA	TGTGCCTGGAGTCCGGGCTGGGGCTACACCTTC	CAWSPGWGYTF
NA	TRBV19	TRBJ1-6	NA	TGTGCCAGTACCATACAGGGAGGGGCGTATAATTCACCCCTCCACTTT	CASTIQGGAYNSPLHF
TRBD1	TRBV7-2	TRBJ1-6	few	TGTGCCAGCAGGACCGGGACAGGCTATAATTCACCCCTCCACTTT	CASRTGTGYNSPLHF
NA	TRBV20-1	TRBJ2-5	NA	TGCAGTGCTGTCGAACAAGAGACCCAGTACTTC	CSAVEQETQYF
NA	TRBV11-3	TRBJ2-7	NA	TGTGCCAGCAGCACCGGAGGGGGCTCCTACGAGCAGTACTTC	CASSTGGGSYEQYF
NA	TRBV7-3	TRBJ1-2	NA	TGTGCCAGCAGCTTAACGGGAGGGGGAAAGAGCTACACCTTC	CASSLTGGGKSYTF
NA	TRBV25-1	TRBJ2-2	NA	TGTGCCAGCAAAGGGGCCGGGGAGCTGTTTTTT	CASKGAGELFF
NA	TRBV9	TRBJ2-5	once	TGTGCCAGCAGCGGTATAACAGGGATGACCCAGTACTTC	CASSGITGMTQYF
NA	TRBV6-5	TRBJ2-7	NA	TGTGCCAGCAGTTACGCTTACCTGGGTGGCTACGAGCAGTACTTC	CASSYAYLGGYEQYF
NA	TRBV6-1	TRBJ1-5	NA	TGTGCCAGCACCTCGGACAGCAATCAGCCCCAGCATTTT	CASTSDSNQPQHF
NA	TRBV30	TRBJ2-2	NA	TGTGCCTGGACTCCCTTGGGGGGCGTTGGGAACACCGGGGAGCTGTTTTTT	CAWTPLGGVGNTGELFF
NA	TRBV9	TRBJ1-1	NA	TGTGCCAGCAGCGGCCCGAACACTGAAGCTTTCTTT	CASSGPNTEAFF
NA	TRBV30	TRBJ1-2	NA	TGTGCCTGGAGCTTTCTCCTTAACTATGGCTACACCTTC	CAWSFLLNYGYTF
NA	TRBV2	TRBJ2-5	NA	TGTGCCAGCAGTGAACTAGGGGCCAACCAAGAGACCCAGTACTTC	CASSELGANQETQYF
NA	TRBV28	TRBJ2-3	NA	TGTGCCAGCAGTTTGCGGTCCCCACCTAGCACAGATACGCAGTATTTT	CASSLRSPPSTDTQYF
NA	TRBV5-1	TRBJ2-3	NA	TGCGCCAGCAGCTTGGGAGGGGGAAGCACAGATACGCAGTATTTT	CASSLGGGSTDTQYF
TRBD1	TRBV28	TRBJ2-7	NA	TGTGCCAGCAGTTTGAGCCCGGGACAGGGACCCTACGAGCAGTACTTC	CASSLSPGQGPYEQYF
NA	TRBV18	TRBJ1-2	once	TGTGCCAGCTCACGCCCGGGAGACGGCTACACCTTC	CASSRPGDGYTF
NA	TRBV18	TRBJ1-5	NA	TGTGCCAGCTCACCAGGGACGGCAAATCAGCCCCAGCATTTT	CASSPGTANQPQHF
NA	TRBV15	TRBJ1-2	NA	TGTGCCACCAGCTTACAGGGTCAACTCGGCTACACCTTC	CATSLQGQLGYTF
TRBD1	TRBV6-6	TRBJ2-5	NA	TGTGCCAGCCGAGGCCGACAGGGGGAGACCCAGTACTTC	CASRGRQGETQYF
NA	TRBV5-8	TRBJ1-5	NA	TGTGCCAGCAGCTTCGCGCGGCGAAATAGCAATCAGCCCCAGCATTTT	CASSFARRNSNQPQHF
NA	TRBV20-1	TRBJ2-1	once	TGCAGTGCCGCGGAAGCTTTGGAGCAGTTCTTC	CSAAEALEQFF
NA	TRBV10-3	TRBJ2-3	once	TGTGCCATCAGTGAGTCGATCCTAACTAGCACAGATACGCAGTATTTT	CAISESILTSTDTQYF
NA	TRBV28	TRBJ2-7	NA	TGTGCCAGCAGTTTTTCTCTTCAAGGGCACTCCTACGAGCAGTACTTC	CASSFSLQGHSYEQYF
NA	TRBV27	TRBJ1-1	NA	TGTGCCAGTACTAAGGGGGGGCCGGACACTGAAGCTTTCTTT	CASTKGGPDTEAFF
NA	TRBV7-3	TRBJ2-3	NA	TGTGCCAGCAGCCCCACGGGTCTGGAGGTCGGGCAGTATTTT	CASSPTGLEVGQYF
NA	TRBV7-3	TRBJ2-3	NA	TGTGCCAGCAGCCCTGGTGGCGGGCGGGTGGATACGCAGTATTTT	CASSPGGGRVDTQYF
TRBD2	TRBV4-1	TRBJ2-2	once	TGCGCCAGCAGCCAAGGTCTAGCGGGGGTTGAAACCGGGGAGCTGTTTTTT	CASSQGLAGVETGELFF
NA	TRBV2	TRBJ2-3	once	TGTGCCAGCAACCCCGGGGTTAGCACAGATACGCAGTATTTT	CASNPGVSTDTQYF
NA	TRBV5-1	TRBJ2-3	NA	TGCGCCAGCAGCGGGAGCGGAACCACAGATACGCAGTATTTT	CASSGSGTTDTQYF
NA	TRBV7-8	TRBJ1-1	NA	TGTGCCAGCAGCTTATCGGCAGGGAACACTGAAGCTTTCTTT	CASSLSAGNTEAFF
TRBD1	TRBV19	TRBJ2-5	once	TGTGCCACCACGGACAGGGGGCAAGAGACCCAGTACTTC	CATTDRGQETQYF
NA	TRBV5-6	TRBJ2-7	NA	TGTGCCAGCAGCTTGGGCGGCATCTACGAGCGGTACTTC	CASSLGGIYERYF
TRBD1	TRBV5-6	TRBJ2-3	NA	TGTGCCAGCAGCGAGACAGGGGCTGGCACAGATACGCAGTATTTT	CASSETGAGTDTQYF
NA	TRBV5-1	TRBJ1-1	NA	TGCGCCAGCAGCTTACAGGGTTTTAACACTGAAGCTTTCTTT	CASSLQGFNTEAFF
TRBD2	TRBV11-2	TRBJ2-5	NA	TGTGCCAGCAGCGGCGGACTAGCGGTGGCCGGGACCCAGTACTTC	CASSGGLAVAGTQYF
NA	TRBV19	TRBJ2-3	NA	TGTGCCAGTAGTCGGGGCGGGGCCCACACAGATACGCAGTATTTT	CASSRGGAHTDTQYF
TRBD1	TRBV6-5	TRBJ2-7	NA	TGTGCCAGCAGTGGACAGGGAAGGGGCAGGGAGCAGTACTTC	CASSGQGRGREQYF
TRBD1	TRBV27	TRBJ1-4	NA	TGTGCCAGCCGGGGGGCAGGGGGCCCTAATGAAAAACTGTTTTTT	CASRGAGGPNEKLFF
TRBD1	TRBV25-1	TRBJ2-1	NA	TGTGCCAGCAGTGATTCAGGGGGCTCCTACAATGAGCAGTTCTTC	CASSDSGGSYNEQFF
NA	TRBV28	TRBJ1-2	few	TGTGCCAGCAGTACCCAGTTGACGGGATATGGCTACACCTTC	CASSTQLTGYGYTF
NA	TRBV10-2	TRBJ1-1	NA	TGCGCCAGCAGTGAGTCAAGGGCCAGGGCGGGGACTGAAGCTTTCTTT	CASSESRARAGTEAFF
TRBD1	TRBV5-1	TRBJ1-2	NA	TGCGCCAGCAGCTTGGACAGGGGTTATGGCTACACCTTC	CASSLDRGYGYTF
NA	TRBV7-8	TRBJ1-3	NA	TGTGCCAGCAGCTTAAGCGCAGGATCTTTTTCTGGAAACACCATATATTTT	CASSLSAGSFSGNTIYF
TRBD1	TRBV11-2	TRBJ1-2	NA	TGTGCCAGCAGCCCCATACGTAGGGACAGGGGAAGAAATGGCTACACCTTC	CASSPIRRDRGRNGYTF
TRBD1	TRBV5-6	TRBJ1-1	NA	TGTGCCAGCAGCTCAGGGACAGGACTGAACACTGAAGCTTTCTTT	CASSSGTGLNTEAFF
TRBD1	TRBV9	TRBJ1-1	NA	TGTGCCAGCAGCGGCGGTGGGACAGGGGGGACTGAAGCTTTCTTT	CASSGGGTGGTEAFF
NA	TRBV6-1	TRBJ1-1	NA	TGTGCCAGCACCTACGGGAGGCCAGGTCGTGAAGCTTTCTTT	CASTYGRPGREAFF
NA	TRBV6-1	TRBJ1-4	NA	TGTGCCAGCAGTGAAAGAGGGACCTACAATGAAAAACTGTTTTTT	CASSERGTYNEKLFF
NA	TRBV6-6	TRBJ1-3	NA	TGTGCCAGCAGCCCCCGGACCGTTTCCTCAGGAAACACCATATATTTT	CASSPRTVSSGNTIYF
NA	TRBV11-3	TRBJ2-1	NA	TGTGCCAGCAGCTTAACGGGGAATGAGCAGTTCTTC	CASSLTGNEQFF
NA	TRBV7-3	TRBJ2-2	NA	TGTGCCAGCAGCTTTGGCTCCGGGGAGCTGTTTTTT	CASSFGSGELFF
TRBD1	TRBV6-6	TRBJ1-1	NA	TGTGCCAGCAGACCTCGAACAGGGGGAGCTTTCTTT	CASRPRTGGAFF
NA	TRBV7-2	TRBJ2-7	NA	TGTGCCAGCAGCTTTGGGCTCAGTCATCGGAACGAGCAGTACTTC	CASSFGLSHRNEQYF